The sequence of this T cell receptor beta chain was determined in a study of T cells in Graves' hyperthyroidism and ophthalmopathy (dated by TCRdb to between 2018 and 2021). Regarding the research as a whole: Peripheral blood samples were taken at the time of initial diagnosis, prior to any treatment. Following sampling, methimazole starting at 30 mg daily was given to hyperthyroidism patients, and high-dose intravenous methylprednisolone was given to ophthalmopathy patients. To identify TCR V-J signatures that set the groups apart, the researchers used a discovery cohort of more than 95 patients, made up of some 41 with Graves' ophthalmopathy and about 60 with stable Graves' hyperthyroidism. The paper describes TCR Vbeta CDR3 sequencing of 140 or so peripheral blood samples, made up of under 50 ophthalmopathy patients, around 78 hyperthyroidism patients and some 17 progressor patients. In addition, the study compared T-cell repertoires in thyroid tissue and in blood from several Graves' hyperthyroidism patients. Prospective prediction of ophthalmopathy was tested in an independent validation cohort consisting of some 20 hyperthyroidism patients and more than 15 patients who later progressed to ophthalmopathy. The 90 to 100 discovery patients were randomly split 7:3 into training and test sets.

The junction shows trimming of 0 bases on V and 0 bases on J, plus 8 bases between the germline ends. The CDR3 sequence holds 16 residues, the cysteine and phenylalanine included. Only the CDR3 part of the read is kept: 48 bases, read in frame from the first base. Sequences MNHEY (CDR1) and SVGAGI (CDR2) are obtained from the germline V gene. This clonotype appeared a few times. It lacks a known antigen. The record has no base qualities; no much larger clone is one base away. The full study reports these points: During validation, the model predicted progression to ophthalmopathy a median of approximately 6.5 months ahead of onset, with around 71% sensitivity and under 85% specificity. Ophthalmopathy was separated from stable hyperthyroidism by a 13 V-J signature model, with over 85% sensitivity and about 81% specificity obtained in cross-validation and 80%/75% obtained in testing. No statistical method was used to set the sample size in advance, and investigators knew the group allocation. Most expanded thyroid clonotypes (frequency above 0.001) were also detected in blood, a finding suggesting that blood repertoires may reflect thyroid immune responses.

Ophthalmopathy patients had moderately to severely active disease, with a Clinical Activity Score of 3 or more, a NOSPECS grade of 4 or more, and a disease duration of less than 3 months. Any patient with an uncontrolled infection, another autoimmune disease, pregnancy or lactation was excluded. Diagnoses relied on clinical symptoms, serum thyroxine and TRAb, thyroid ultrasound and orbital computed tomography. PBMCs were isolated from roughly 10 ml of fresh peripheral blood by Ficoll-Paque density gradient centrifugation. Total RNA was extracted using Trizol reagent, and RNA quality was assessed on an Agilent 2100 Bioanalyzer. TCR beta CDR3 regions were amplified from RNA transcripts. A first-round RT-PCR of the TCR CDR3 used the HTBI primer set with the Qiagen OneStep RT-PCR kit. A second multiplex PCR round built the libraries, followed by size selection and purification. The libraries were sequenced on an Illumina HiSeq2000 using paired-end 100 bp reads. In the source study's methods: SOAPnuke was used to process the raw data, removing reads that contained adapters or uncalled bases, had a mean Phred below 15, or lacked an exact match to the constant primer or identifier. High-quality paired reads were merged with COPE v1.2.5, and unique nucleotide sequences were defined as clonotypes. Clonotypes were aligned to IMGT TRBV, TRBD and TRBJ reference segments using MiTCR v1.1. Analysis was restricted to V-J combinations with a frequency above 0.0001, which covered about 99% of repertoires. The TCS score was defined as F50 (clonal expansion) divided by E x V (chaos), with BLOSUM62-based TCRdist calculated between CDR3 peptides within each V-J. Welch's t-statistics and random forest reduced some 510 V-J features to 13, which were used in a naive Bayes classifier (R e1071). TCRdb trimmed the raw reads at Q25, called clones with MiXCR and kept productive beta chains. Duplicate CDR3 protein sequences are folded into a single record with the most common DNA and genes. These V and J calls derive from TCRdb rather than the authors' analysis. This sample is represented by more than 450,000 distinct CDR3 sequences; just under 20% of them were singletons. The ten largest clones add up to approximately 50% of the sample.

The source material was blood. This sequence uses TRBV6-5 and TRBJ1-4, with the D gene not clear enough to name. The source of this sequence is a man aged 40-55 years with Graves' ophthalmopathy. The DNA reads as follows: TGTGCCAGCAGTTACTCGGGTCTTGCAACTAATGAAAAACTGTTTTTT. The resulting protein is CASSYSGLATNEKLFF.